The 21 T cell receptor beta chains below were found in one sample sequenced in a study of early T cells in non-severe SARS-CoV-2 infection. TCRdb reprocessed the 5' RACE reads with MiXCR, giving one entry per CDR3 protein. The sample records 35,000 to 50,000 distinct CDR3 sequences, 6.1% being singletons. The sample comprised whole blood. These receptors were obtained from an adult who was a healthcare worker with PCR-confirmed SARS-CoV-2 infection or an uninfected control (not recorded which).

The CDR3 is CSALYSGAGGELFF. The CDR3 nucleotides are TGCAGTGCTCTATACTCGGGGGCGGGCGGGGAGCTGTTTTTT. The chain is built from TRBV20-1 and TRBJ2-2, with D perhaps TRBD1 or TRBD2 (6 bases each). In germline, CDR1 is DFQATT, CDR2 SNEGSKA (reference sequence). CDR3 length equals 14 residues. The V gene lost 5 bases and the J gene lost 7 bases, with 17 bases spanning the gap.

J is TRBJ1-2 and V is TRBV20-1; maybe TRBD1 (5 bases). Germline CDR1 reads DFQATT; CDR2 reads SNEGSKA (reference sequence). CDR3 length: 13 amino acids. Trimming cost V 0 bases and J 4 bases, with 9 bases left between them. CDR3 amino acids: CSARDQGLYGYTF. The CDR3 DNA sequence: TGCAGTGCTAGAGACCAGGGCCTCTATGGCTACACCTTC.

The gene calls are TRBV7-9 and TRBJ1-2, with 8 bases that match TRBD1. CDR1 is SEHNR, CDR2 FQNEAQ, per germline (reference sequence). V lost 7 bases, J lost 3 bases, and 10 bases stayed unmatched. This CDR3 has 15 amino acids. The CDR3 is CASTTPGGADYGYTF. The DNA for the CDR3 is TGTGCCAGCACCACCCCAGGGGGCGCAGACTATGGCTACACCTTC.

The rearrangement links TRBV20-1 to TRBJ1-2; D is possibly TRBD1 (5 bases). CDR1 is DFQATT, CDR2 SNEGSKA, per germline (reference sequence). This CDR3 is 14 amino acids long. V was clipped by 0 bases and J by 4 bases, with 12 bases between them. The CDR3 DNA follows: TGCAGTGCTAGAGATCTGGAGGGACGCTATGGCTACACCTTC. Translation: CSARDLEGRYGYTF.

This clonotype has at least ten counts. The chain combines TRBV6-4 with TRBJ2-3; 8 bases match TRBD2. In germline, CDR1 is MRHNA, CDR2 SNTAGT. After removal of 3 bases from V and 1 base from J, the junction contained 0 bases not matched to a gene. The CDR3 length is 14 residues. CDR3 in amino acids: CASSERGGTDTQYF. The CDR3 DNA sequence: TGTGCCAGCAGTGAGCGGGGGGGCACAGATACGCAGTATTTT.

Many counts were recorded for this clonotype. The V call is TRBV20-1, the J call TRBJ2-1; no reliable D call. In germline, CDR1 is DFQATT, CDR2 SNEGSKA (reference sequence). Trimming removed 1 base at V and 3 bases at J, with 10 bases between. This CDR3 spans 14 amino acids. This CDR3 reads CSARGGTVYNEQFF. Here the CDR3 DNA reads TGCAGTGCTAGAGGAGGTACGGTCTACAATGAGCAGTTCTTC.

In this sample, this clonotype turned up many times. CDR3 sequence reads: CASSEMAALNTGELFF. CDR3 coding DNA: TGCGCCAGCAGTGAGATGGCGGCGCTAAACACCGGGGAGCTGTTTTTT. V and J are TRBV10-1 and TRBJ2-2, with D uncertain. The V and J ends lost 2 bases and 2 bases respectively, with 12 bases between them. CDR1 is WNHNN, CDR2 SYGVQD, per germline (reference sequence). This CDR3 contains 16 residues.

This clonotype was seen repeatedly, ten times or more. This chain joins TRBV12-3 or TRBV12-4 and TRBJ2-3, with 8 bases aligning to TRBD2. Germline trimming cut 6 bases from V and 4 bases from J; bases unmatched to any gene: 12. The CDR3 sequence is 16 residues long. CDR3 region: CASRPLGRGWADTQYF. As DNA, the CDR3 is TGTGCCAGCAGACCACTCGGGAGGGGTTGGGCAGATACGCAGTATTTT.

The CDR3 loop reads CASTPGTASYNEQFF. In DNA, the CDR3 is TGTGCCAGCACCCCAGGGACAGCCTCCTACAATGAGCAGTTCTTC. V is TRBV6-5 and J is TRBJ2-1, with 7 bases aligning to TRBD1. Germline V gives CDR1 MNHEY, CDR2 SVGAGI. The V segment lost 7 bases and the J segment 0 bases; nucleotides outside the gene matches: 6. The CDR3 consists of 15 residues.

The sample holds a few counts of this clonotype. At one end, the junction sequence differs from germline, possibly due to a read error. This chain connects TRBV4-3 to TRBJ2-2, with a possible D match to TRBD2 (5 bases). Germline CDR1 and CDR2: LGHNA and YSLEER. This CDR3 is built from 15 residues. The DNA of the CDR3 is TGCGCCAGCAGCCAAGTGAGACACTACACCGGGGAGCTGCTTTTT. Amino acid sequence: CASSQVRHYTGELLF.

This clonotype was seen repeatedly, ten times or more. CDR3 protein: CASSQDRGDTEAFF. The CDR3 region has the DNA TGTGCCAGCAGCCAGGACAGGGGGGACACTGAAGCTTTCTTT. The chain has TRBV9 and TRBJ1-1; 10 bases fit TRBD1. CDR1 is SGDLS, CDR2 YYNGEE, per germline. Trimming at V came to 4 bases and at J to 3 bases, leaving 3 bases not matched to a gene. CDR3 size: 14 residues. The full variable domain, completed using reference TRBV9 and TRBJ1-1, is DSGVTQTPKHLITATGQRVTLRCSPRSGDLSVYWYQQSLDQGLQFLIQYYNGEERAKGNILERFSAQQFPDLHSELNLSSLELGDSALYFCASSQDRGDTEAFFGQGTRLTVV.

The chain combines TRBV5-1 with TRBJ2-7, with no clear D. The CDR3 is made up of 13 amino acids. Per germline, CDR1 SGHRS and CDR2 YFSETQ. The V end lost 0 bases, the J end lost 6 bases, and 10 bases lay between the germline ends. CDR3 sequence (DNA): TGCGCCAGCAGCTTGGGGCAGGTCGGCGAGCAGTACTTC. Translated: CASSLGQVGEQYF.

The chain joins TRBV7-8 to TRBJ1-4; 10 nucleotides agree with TRBD1. The CDR3 covers 15 residues. Germline V lookup: CDR1 SGHVS, CDR2 FQNEAQ. V lost 6 bases, J lost 3 bases, and 4 bases stayed unmatched. In DNA, the CDR3 is TGTGCCAGCAGGACGACAGGGGGCCCTAATGAAAAACTGTTTTTT. Amino acids: CASRTTGGPNEKLFF.

This clonotype came up many times. The V and J genes are TRBV5-1 and TRBJ2-5; D is perhaps TRBD2 (6 bases). CDR1 and CDR2 (germline): SGHRS, YFSETQ. This CDR3 is built from 12 residues. V was pared by 3 bases and J by 4 bases, with 7 bases between. This chain's CDR3 is CASSWDSETQYF. CDR3 DNA sequence: TGCGCCAGCAGCTGGGACTCAGAGACCCAGTACTTC.

CDR3 residues: CSASPGPGSGTQYF. The CDR3 coding sequence is TGCAGTGCTAGCCCGGGCCCCGGGTCCGGGACCCAGTACTTC. J is TRBJ2-5 and V is TRBV20-1; D is unclear. V lost 3 bases to trimming and J lost 7 bases, with 18 bases between them. This CDR3 region has 14 residues. In germline, CDR1 is DFQATT, CDR2 SNEGSKA (reference sequence).

The chain recombines TRBV7-6 with TRBJ1-6; no reliable D call. This CDR3 comprises 12 residues. Trimming left V 2 bases short and J 6 bases short, with 2 bases between. CDR1 is SGHVS and CDR2 is FNYEAQ in the germline V gene. The chain's CDR3 is CASSLRNSPLHF. The CDR3 DNA sequence: TGTGCCAGCAGCTTACGTAATTCACCCCTCCACTTT.

About this clonotype itself: Being one base from a much bigger clone, this may be a read error. V gene TRBV5-8 combines with J gene TRBJ1-1; maybe TRBD1 (6 bases). The CDR3 totals 15 residues. Trimming shortened V by 4 bases and J by 3 bases, and 16 bases separated the two germline ends. Germline V gene sequence: CDR1 SGHTS, CDR2 YDEGEE. Here the CDR3 reads CASSVGADGDTEAFF. In DNA form, the CDR3 reads TGTGCCAGCAGCGTGGGGGCGGATGGGGACACTGAAGCTTTCTTT.

By sample fraction, this clonotype is large (0.1 to 1%). This chain uses TRBV19 with TRBJ2-3; D possibly corresponds to TRBD2 (5 bases). Germline V gene lookup returns CDR1 LNHDA and CDR2 SQIVND (reference sequence). The V end lost 6 bases, the J end lost 1 base, and 17 bases lay between the germline ends. The CDR3 has 16 amino acids. CDR3 region: CASSAGELEGTDTQYF. CDR3 sequence (DNA): TGTGCCAGTAGCGCGGGCGAGCTAGAGGGCACAGATACGCAGTATTTT.

This clonotype has a count of ten or more. The V and J genes are TRBV27 and TRBJ2-3; 7 bases line up with TRBD2. The germline V gene encodes CDR1 MNHEY and CDR2 SMNVEV (reference sequence). V was pared by 3 bases and J by 2 bases, with 2 bases of the junction left unmatched. CDR3 length: 14 residues. The CDR3 reads CASSFRGVTDTQYF. CDR3 DNA: TGTGCCAGCAGTTTTCGGGGGGTCACAGATACGCAGTATTTT.

This clonotype appeared many times. The rearrangement joins TRBV12-3 or TRBV12-4 to TRBJ2-5, with D maybe TRBD1 (6 bases). There are 13 residues in the CDR3. V dropped 4 bases and J dropped 5 bases, with 11 bases sitting between them. The DNA for the CDR3 is TGTGCCAGCAGTTCCTGGACAGAGGAGACCCAGTACTTC. Encoded protein: CASSSWTEETQYF.

This clonotype was counted ten times or more. The J gene is TRBJ2-7, the V gene TRBV10-3, with 9 bases aligning to TRBD1. This CDR3 spans 14 amino acids. CDR1 and CDR2 from the germline V gene are ENHRY and SYGVKD. V dropped 6 bases and J dropped 1; count of bases not matched to a gene: 4. The CDR3 bases are TGTGCCATCAGAACAGGGGGCATATCCTACGAGCAGTACTTC. This codes for CAIRTGGISYEQYF.